The clone carrying this T cell receptor (beta chain) was seen a handful of times. These data belong to a study of cytomegalovirus exposure and HLA in healthy donors. Sequencing used immunoSEQ multiplex PCR; TCRdb keeps in-frame clones, though not all of them. The table has around 73,000 clones, around 90% seen once. V was clipped by 3 bases and J by 2 bases; unmatched bases: 11. The CDR3 contains 18 residues. Germline V gene lookup returns CDR1 SGHDN and CDR2 FVKESK. Input material: PBMCs. The chain couples TRBV14 to TRBJ2-2, with TRBD2 matching 8 bases. The TCR sequence derives from a young woman in good health and CMV-seropositive. For the CDR3, the DNA is TGTGCCAGCAGCCAGGTCACTAGCGGAGTTCAAAACACCGGGGAGCTGTTTTTT. It specifies CASSQVTSGVQNTGELFF.